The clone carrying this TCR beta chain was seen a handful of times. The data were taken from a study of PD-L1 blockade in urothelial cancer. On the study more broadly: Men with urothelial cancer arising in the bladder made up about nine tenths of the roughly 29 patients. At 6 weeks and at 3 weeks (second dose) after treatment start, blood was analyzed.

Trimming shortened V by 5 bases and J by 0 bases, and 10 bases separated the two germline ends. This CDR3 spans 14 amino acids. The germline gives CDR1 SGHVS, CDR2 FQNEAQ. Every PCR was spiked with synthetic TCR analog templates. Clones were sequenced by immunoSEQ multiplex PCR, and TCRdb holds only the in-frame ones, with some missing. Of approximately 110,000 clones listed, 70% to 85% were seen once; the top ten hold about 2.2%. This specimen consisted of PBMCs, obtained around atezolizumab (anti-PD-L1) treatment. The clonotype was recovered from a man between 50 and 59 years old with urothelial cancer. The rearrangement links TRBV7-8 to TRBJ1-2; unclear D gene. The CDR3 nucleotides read TGTGCCAGCAGCGAAGCGCCTCCTAACTATGGCTACACCTTC. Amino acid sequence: CASSEAPPNYGYTF.